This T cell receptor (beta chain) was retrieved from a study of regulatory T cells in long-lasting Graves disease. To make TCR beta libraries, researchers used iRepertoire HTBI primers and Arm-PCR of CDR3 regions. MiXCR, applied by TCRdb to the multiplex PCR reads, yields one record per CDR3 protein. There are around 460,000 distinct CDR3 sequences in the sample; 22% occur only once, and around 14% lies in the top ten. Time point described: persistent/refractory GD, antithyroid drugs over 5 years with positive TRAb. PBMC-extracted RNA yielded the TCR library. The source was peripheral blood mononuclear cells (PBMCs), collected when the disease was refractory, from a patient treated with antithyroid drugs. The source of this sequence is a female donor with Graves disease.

The CDR3 reads CATSDPDQKLFF. The CDR3 DNA reads as TGTGCCACCAGTGACCCGGATCAAAAACTGTTTTTT. The V call is TRBV24-1, the J call TRBJ1-4; no clear D. The CDR3 is 12 amino acids. The V gene lost 4 bases and the J gene lost 9 bases, with 8 bases spanning the gap. Per the germline V gene, CDR1 is KGHDR and CDR2 is SFDVKD.